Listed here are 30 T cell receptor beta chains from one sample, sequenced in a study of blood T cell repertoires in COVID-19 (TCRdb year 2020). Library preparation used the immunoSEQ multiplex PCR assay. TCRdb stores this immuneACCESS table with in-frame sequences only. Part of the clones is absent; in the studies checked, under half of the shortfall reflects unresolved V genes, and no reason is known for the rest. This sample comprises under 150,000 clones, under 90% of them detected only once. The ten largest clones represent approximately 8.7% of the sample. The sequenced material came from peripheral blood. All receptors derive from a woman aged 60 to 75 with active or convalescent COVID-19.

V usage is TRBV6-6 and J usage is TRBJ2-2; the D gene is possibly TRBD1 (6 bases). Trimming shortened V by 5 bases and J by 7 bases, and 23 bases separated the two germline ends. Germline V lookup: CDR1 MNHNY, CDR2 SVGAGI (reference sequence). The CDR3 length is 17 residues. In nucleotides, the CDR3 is TGTGCCAGCAGTCCGAACGCGGACAGCTACCCACACGGGGAGCTGTTTTTT. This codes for CASSPNADSYPHGELFF.

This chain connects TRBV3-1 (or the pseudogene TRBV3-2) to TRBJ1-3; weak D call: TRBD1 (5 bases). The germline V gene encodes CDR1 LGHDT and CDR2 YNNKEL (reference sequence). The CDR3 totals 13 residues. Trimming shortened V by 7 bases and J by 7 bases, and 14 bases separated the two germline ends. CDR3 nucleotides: TGTGCCAGCACGACCCCCAGGGTGAACACCATATATTTT. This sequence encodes CASTTPRVNTIYF.

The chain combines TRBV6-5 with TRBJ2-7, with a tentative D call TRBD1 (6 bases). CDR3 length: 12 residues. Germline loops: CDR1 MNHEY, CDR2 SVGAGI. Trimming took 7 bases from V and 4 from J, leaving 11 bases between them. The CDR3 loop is CASTDQGYEQYF. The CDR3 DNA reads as TGTGCCAGCACCGACCAGGGGTACGAGCAGTACTTC.

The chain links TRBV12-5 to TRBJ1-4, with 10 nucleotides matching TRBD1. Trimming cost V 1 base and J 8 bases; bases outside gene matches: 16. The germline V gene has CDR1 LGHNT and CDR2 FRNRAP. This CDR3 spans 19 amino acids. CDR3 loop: CASGLAIGQGERWKEKLFF. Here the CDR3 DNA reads TGTGCTAGTGGTTTGGCAATCGGACAGGGGGAACGGTGGAAGGAAAAACTGTTTTTT.

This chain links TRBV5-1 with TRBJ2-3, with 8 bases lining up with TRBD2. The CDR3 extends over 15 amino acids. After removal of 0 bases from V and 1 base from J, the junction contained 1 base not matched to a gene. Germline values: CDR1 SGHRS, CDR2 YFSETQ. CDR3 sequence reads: CASSLAAGGTDTQYF. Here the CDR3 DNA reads TGCGCCAGCAGCTTGGCAGCGGGAGGCACAGATACGCAGTATTTT. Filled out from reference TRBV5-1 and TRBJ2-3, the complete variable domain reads KAGVTQTPRYLIKTRGQQVTLSCSPISGHRSVSWYQQTPGQGLQFLFEYFSETQRNKGNFPGRFSGRQFSNSRSEMNVSTLELGDSALYLCASSLAAGGTDTQYFGPGTRLTVL.

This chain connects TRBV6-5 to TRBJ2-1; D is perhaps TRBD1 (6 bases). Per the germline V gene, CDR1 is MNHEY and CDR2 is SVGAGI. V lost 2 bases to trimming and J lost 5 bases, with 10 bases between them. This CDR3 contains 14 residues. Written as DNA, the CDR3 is TGTGCCAGCAGTTACGGGACAATGGACAATGAGCAGTTCTTC. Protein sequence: CASSYGTMDNEQFF.

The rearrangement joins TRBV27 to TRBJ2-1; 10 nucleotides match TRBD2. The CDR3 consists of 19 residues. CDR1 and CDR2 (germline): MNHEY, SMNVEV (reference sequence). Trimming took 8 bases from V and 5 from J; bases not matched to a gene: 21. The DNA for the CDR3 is TGTGCCAGCGGAATACCGGGACTAGCGTACACGGGACCCCACAATGAGCAGTTCTTC. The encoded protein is CASGIPGLAYTGPHNEQFF.

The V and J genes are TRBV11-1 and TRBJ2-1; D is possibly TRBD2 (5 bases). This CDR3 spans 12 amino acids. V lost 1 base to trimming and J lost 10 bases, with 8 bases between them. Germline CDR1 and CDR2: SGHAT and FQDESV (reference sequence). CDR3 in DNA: TGTGCCAGCAGCTTAGTTCCGGGGGAGCAGTTCTTC. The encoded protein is CASSLVPGEQFF.

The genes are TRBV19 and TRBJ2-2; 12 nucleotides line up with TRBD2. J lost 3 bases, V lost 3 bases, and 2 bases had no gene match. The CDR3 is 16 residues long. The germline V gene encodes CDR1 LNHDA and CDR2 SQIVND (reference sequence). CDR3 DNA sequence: TGTGCCAGTAGTATCCGGACTAGCGGGGACACCGGGGAGCTGTTTTTT. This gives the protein CASSIRTSGDTGELFF.

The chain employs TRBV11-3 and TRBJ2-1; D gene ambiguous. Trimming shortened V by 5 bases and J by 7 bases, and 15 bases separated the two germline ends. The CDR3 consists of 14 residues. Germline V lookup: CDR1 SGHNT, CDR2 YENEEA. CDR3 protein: CASSLSHSLNEQFF. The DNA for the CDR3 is TGTGCCAGCAGCCTTTCACACAGCCTTAATGAGCAGTTCTTC. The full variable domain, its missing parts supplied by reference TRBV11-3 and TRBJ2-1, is EAGVVQSPRYKIIEKKQPVAFWCNPISGHNTLYWYLQNLGQGPELLIRYENEEAVDDSQLPKDRFSAERLKGVDSTLKIQPAELGDSAVYLCASSLSHSLNEQFFGPGTRLTVL.

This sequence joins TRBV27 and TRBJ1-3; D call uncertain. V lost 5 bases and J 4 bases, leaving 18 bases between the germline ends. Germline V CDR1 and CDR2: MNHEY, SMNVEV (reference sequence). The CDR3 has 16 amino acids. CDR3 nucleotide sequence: TGTGCCAGCAGTCCCCAACCGGGGATAGGGGGAAACACCATATATTTT. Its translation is CASSPQPGIGGNTIYF.

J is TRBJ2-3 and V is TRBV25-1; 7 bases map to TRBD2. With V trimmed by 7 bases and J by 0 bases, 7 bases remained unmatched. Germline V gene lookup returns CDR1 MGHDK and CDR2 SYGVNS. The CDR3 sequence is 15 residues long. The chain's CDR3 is CASTGGRGSTDTQYF. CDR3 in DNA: TGTGCCAGCACCGGTGGGCGGGGGAGCACAGATACGCAGTATTTT.

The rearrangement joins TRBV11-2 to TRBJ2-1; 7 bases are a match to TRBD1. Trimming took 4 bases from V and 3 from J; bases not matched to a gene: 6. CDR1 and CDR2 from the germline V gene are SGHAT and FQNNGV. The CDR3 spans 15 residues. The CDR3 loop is CASSSSWDSYNEQFF. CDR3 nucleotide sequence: TGTGCCAGCAGCTCCTCATGGGACAGCTACAATGAGCAGTTCTTC.

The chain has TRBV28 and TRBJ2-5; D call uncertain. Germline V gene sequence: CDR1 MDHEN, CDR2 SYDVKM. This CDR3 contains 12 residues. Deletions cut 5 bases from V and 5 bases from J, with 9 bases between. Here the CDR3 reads CASSLQVETQYF. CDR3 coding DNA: TGTGCCAGCAGTCTCCAGGTGGAGACCCAGTACTTC.

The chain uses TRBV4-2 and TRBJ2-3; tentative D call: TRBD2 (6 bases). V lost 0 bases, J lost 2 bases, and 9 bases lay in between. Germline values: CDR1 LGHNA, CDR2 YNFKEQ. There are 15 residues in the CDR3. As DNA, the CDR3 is TGTGCCAGCAGCCAAGATCTAGCGTACACAGATACGCAGTATTTT. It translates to CASSQDLAYTDTQYF.

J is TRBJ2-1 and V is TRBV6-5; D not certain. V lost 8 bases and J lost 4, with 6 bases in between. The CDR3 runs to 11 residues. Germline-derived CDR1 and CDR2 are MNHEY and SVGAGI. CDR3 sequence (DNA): TGTGCCAGCCGCTATTACAATGAGCAGTTCTTC. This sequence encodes CASRYYNEQFF.

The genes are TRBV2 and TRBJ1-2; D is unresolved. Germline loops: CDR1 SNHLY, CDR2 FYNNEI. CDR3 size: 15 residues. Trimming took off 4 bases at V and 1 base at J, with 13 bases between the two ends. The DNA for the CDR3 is TGTGCCAGCAGTGCTACGGTATCGGGTAACTATGGCTACACCTTC. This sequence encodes CASSATVSGNYGYTF.

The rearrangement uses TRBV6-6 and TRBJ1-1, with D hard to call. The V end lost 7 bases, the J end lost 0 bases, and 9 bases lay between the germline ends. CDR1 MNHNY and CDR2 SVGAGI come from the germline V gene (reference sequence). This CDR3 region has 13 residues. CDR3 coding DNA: TGTGCCAGCATTCTTCAGTTGAACACTGAAGCTTTCTTT. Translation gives CASILQLNTEAFF.

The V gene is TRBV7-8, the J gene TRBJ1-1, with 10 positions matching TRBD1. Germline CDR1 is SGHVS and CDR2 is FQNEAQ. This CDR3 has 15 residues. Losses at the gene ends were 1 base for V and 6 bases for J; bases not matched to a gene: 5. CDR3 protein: CASSLVQDRGAEAFF. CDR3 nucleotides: TGTGCCAGCAGCTTAGTTCAGGACAGGGGGGCTGAAGCTTTCTTT.

The CDR3 coding sequence is TGTGCCAGCACTGAGGCAGGGAGGTGGTTTACTGAAGCTTTCTTT. Residues: CASTEAGRWFTEAFF. This chain connects TRBV28 to TRBJ1-1; D might be TRBD1 (5 bases). Germline CDR1 reads MDHEN; CDR2 reads SYDVKM. CDR3 length: 15 residues. The V and J ends lost 7 bases and 5 bases respectively, with 20 bases between them. Complete variable domain (other parts from reference TRBV28 and TRBJ1-1): DVKVTQSSRYLVKRTGEKVFLECVQDMDHENMFWYRQDPGLGLRLIYFSYDVKMKEKGDIPEGYSVSREKKERFSLILESASTNQTSMYLCASTEAGRWFTEAFFGQGTRLTVV.

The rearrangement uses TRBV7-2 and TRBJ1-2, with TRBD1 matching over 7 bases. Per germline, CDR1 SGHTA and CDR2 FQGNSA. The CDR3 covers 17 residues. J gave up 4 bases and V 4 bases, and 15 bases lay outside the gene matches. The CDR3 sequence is CASSSGAVRQGVYGYTF. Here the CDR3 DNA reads TGTGCCAGCAGCTCAGGGGCTGTGCGACAGGGAGTCTATGGCTACACCTTC.

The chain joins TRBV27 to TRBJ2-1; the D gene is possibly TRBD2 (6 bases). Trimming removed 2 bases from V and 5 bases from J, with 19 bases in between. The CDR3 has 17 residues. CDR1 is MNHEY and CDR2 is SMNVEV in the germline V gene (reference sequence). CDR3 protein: CASSLAMGLRTNNEQFF. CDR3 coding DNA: TGTGCCAGCAGTTTAGCGATGGGACTCAGAACCAACAATGAGCAGTTCTTC.

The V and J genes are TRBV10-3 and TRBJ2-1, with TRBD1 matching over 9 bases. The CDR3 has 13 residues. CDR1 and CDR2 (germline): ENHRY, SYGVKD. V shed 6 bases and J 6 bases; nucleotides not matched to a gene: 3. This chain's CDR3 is CAISGTGSNEQFF. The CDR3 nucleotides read TGTGCCATCAGCGGGACAGGGTCCAATGAGCAGTTCTTC.

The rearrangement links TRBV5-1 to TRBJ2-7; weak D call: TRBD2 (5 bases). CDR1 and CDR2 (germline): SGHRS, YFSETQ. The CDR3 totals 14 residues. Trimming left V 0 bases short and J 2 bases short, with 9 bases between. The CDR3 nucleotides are TGCGCCAGCAGCTTGGGGAGGACCCCCTACGAGCAGTACTTC. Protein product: CASSLGRTPYEQYF.

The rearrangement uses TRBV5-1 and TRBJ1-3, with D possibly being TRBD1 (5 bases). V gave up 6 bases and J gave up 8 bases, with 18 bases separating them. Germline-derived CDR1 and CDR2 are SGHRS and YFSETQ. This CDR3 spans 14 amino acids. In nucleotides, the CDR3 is TGCGCCAGCAAGACTGGGGGGAAGGAGGACACCATATATTTT. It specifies CASKTGGKEDTIYF.

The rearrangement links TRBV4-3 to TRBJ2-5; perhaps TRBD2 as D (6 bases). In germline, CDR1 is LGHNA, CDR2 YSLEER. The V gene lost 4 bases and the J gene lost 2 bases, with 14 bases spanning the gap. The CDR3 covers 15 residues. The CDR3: CASSPLLAEQETQYF. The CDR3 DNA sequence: TGCGCCAGCAGCCCCCTACTAGCAGAGCAAGAGACCCAGTACTTC.

Here the CDR3 DNA reads TGTGCCAGCAGCTTGTGGGCAGGGGACCATGGCTACACCTTC. Translated, it gives CASSLWAGDHGYTF. The rearrangement uses TRBV5-5 and TRBJ1-2, with TRBD1 as a possible D gene (6 bases). The CDR3 contains 14 residues. The germline CDR1 and CDR2 sequences are SGHKS and YYEKEE (reference sequence). V lost 1 base and J 6 bases, leaving 13 bases between the germline ends.

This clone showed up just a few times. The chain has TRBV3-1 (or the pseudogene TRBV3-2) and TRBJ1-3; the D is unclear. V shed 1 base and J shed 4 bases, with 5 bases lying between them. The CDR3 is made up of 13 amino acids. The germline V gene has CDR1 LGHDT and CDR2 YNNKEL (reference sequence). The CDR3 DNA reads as TGTGCCAGCAGCCAAGGTCTGGGAAACACCATATATTTT. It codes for CASSQGLGNTIYF.

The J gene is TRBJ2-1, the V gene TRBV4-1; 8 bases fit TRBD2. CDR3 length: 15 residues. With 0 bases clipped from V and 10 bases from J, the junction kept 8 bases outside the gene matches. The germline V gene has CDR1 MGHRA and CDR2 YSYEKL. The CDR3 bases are TGCGCCAGCAGCCAAGATCGAGCGGGGGTAGGGGAGCAGTTCTTC. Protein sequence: CASSQDRAGVGEQFF.

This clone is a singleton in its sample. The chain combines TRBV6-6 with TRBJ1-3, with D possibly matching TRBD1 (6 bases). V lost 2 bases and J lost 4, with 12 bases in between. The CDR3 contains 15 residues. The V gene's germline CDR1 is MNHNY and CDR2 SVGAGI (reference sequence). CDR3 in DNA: TGTGCCAGCAGTTACGCTCCCGACAGGGGAAACACCATATATTTT. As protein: CASSYAPDRGNTIYF.